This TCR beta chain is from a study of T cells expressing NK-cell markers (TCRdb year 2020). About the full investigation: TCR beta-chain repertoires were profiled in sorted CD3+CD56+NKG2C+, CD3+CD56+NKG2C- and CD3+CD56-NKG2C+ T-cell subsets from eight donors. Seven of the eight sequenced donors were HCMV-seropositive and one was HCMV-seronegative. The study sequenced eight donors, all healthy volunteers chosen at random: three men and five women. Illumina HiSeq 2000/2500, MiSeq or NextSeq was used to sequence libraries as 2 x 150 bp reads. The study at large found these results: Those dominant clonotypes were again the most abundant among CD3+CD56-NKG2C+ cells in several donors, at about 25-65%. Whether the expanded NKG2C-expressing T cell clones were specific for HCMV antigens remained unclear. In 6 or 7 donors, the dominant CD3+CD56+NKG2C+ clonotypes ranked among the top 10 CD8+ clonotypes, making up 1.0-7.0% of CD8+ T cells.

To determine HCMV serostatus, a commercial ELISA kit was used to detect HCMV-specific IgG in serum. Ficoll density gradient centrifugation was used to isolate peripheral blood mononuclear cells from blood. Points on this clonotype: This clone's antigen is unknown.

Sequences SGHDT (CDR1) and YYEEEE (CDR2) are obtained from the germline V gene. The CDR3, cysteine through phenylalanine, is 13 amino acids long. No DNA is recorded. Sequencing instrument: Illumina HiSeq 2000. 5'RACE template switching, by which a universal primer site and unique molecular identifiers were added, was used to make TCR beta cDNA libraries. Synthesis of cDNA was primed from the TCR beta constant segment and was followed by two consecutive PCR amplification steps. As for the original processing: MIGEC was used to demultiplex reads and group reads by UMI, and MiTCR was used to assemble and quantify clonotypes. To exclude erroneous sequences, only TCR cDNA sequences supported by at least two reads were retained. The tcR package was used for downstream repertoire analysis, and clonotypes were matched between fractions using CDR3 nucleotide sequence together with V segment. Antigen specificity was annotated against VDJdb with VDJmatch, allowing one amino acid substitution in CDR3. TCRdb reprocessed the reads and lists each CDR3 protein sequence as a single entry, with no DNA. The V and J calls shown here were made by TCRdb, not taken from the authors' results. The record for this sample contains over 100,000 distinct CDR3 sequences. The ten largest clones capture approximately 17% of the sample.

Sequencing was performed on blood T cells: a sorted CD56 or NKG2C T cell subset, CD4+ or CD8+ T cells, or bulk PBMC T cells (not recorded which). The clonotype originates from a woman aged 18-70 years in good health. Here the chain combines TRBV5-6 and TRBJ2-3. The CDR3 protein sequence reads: CASSGIPLDTQYF. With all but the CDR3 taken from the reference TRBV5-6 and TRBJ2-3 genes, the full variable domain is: DAGVTQSPTHLIKTRGQQVTLRCSPKSGHDTVSWYQQALGQGPQFIFQYYEEEERQRGNFPDRFSGHQFPNYSSELNVNALLLGDSALYLCASSGIPLDTQYFGPGTRLTVL.